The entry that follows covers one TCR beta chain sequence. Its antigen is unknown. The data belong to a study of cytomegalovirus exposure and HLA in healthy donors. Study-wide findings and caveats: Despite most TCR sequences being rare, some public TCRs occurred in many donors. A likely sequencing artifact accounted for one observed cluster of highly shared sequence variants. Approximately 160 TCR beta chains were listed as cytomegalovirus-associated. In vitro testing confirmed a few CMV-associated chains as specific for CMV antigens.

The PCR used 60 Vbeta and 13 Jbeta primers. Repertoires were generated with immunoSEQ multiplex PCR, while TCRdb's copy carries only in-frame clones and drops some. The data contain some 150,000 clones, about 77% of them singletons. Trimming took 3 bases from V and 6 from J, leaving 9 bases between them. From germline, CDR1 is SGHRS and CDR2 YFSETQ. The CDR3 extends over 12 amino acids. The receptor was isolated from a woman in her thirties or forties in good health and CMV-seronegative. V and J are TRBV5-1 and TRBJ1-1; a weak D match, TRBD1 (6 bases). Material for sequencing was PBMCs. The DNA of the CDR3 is TGCGCCAGCAGCTCCTCAGGGGCTGAAGCTTTCTTT. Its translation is CASSSSGAEAFF.